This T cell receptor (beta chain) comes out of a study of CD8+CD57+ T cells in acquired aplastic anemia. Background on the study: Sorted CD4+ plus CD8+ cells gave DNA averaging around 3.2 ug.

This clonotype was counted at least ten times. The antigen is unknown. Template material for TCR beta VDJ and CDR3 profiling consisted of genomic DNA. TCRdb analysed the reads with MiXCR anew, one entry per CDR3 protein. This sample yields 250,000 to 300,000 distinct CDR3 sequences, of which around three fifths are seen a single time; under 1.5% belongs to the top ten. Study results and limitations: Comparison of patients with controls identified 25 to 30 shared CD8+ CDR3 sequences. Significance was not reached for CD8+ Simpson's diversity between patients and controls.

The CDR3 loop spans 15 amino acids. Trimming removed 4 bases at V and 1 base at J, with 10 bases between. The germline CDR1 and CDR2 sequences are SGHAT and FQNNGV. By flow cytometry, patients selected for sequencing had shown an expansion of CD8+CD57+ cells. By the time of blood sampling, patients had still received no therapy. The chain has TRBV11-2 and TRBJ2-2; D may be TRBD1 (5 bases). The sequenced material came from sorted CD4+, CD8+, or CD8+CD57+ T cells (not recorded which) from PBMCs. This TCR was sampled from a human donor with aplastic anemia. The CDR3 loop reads CASSSRTRNTGELFF. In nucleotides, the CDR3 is TGTGCCAGCAGCTCAAGGACACGGAACACCGGGGAGCTGTTTTTT.